Presented here are 14 T cell receptor beta chains from one specimen sequenced in a study of cytomegalovirus exposure and HLA in healthy donors. Sequencing used immunoSEQ multiplex PCR; TCRdb keeps in-frame clones, though not all of them. The sample holds some 290,000 clones, 88% seen once. The sample consisted of PBMCs. Source of these receptors: a man aged 30-40 years in good health and CMV-seronegative.

The CDR3 bases are TGTGCCAGCAGTTACCGGACAGGGGTCACTGAAGCTTTCTTT. It specifies CASSYRTGVTEAFF. The V gene is TRBV6-5, the J gene TRBJ1-1; the match to TRBD1 covers 9 bases. The J segment lost 4 bases and the V segment lost 2 bases, leaving 2 bases of the junction unmatched. The CDR3 extends over 14 amino acids. Germline assignment: CDR1 MNHEY and CDR2 SVGAGI.

This clone was seen a few times. The rearrangement uses TRBV6-1 and TRBJ1-4, with 9 bases lining up with TRBD1. V shed 5 bases, J shed 5 bases, and the junction held 3 bases outside the gene matches. Per germline, CDR1 MNHNS and CDR2 SASEGT. The CDR3 extends over 14 amino acids. Here the CDR3 reads CASSTGTGNEKLFF. The CDR3 nucleotides read TGTGCCAGCAGTACGGGGACAGGGAATGAAAAACTGTTTTTT.

This clone has more than one count but fewer than ten. The V call is TRBV11-2, the J call TRBJ1-5, with unresolved D. CDR1 is SGHAT, CDR2 FQNNGV, per germline. The germline V and J ends were trimmed by 0 bases and 11 bases, with 8 bases remaining between them. CDR3 length: 12 amino acids. The CDR3 is CASSLDPGAQHF. The CDR3, as DNA: TGTGCCAGCAGCTTAGATCCCGGTGCCCAGCATTTT.

This clone was detected once. The J gene is TRBJ1-1, the V gene TRBV5-1; 9 nucleotides agree with TRBD1. Germline V CDR1 and CDR2: SGHRS, YFSETQ. The V and J ends lost 0 bases and 0 bases, in that order; junction bases with no gene match: 0. The CDR3 is 15 residues long. The CDR3 coding sequence is TGCGCCAGCAGCTTGGGGGACAGGGTGAACACTGAAGCTTTCTTT. Amino acids: CASSLGDRVNTEAFF. Full variable domain (missing parts from reference TRBV5-1 and TRBJ1-1): KAGVTQTPRYLIKTRGQQVTLSCSPISGHRSVSWYQQTPGQGLQFLFEYFSETQRNKGNFPGRFSGRQFSNSRSEMNVSTLELGDSALYLCASSLGDRVNTEAFFGQGTRLTVV.

The CDR3 nucleotides are TGTGCCTGGAGGGTCGGTAGCAATCAGCCCCAGCATTTT. Protein: CAWRVGSNQPQHF. The rearrangement links TRBV30 to TRBJ1-5; D uncertain. The CDR3 runs 13 residues. Germline V gives CDR1 GTSNPN, CDR2 SVGIG (reference sequence). V was pared by 3 bases and J by 0 bases, with 6 bases between.

The V call is TRBV18, the J call TRBJ2-1; D remains ambiguous. Trimming took off 6 bases at V and 10 bases at J, with 10 bases between the two ends. Germline loops: CDR1 KGHSH, CDR2 LQKENI. This CDR3 spans 11 amino acids. As DNA, the CDR3 is TGTGCCAGCTCCACGCCCACAGAGCAGTTCTTC. Protein product: CASSTPTEQFF.

The chain couples TRBV6-1 to TRBJ2-1; 7 positions match TRBD2. J gave up 3 bases and V 2 bases, and 13 bases lay outside the gene matches. The CDR3 loop spans 18 amino acids. Germline loops: CDR1 MNHNS, CDR2 SASEGT. CDR3: CASSEKPRGAGNYNEQFF. The CDR3 DNA reads TGTGCCAGCAGTGAAAAGCCTCGAGGAGCGGGGAACTACAATGAGCAGTTCTTC.

The chain couples TRBV6-1 to TRBJ1-6, with 8 positions matching TRBD1. V dropped 4 bases and J dropped 4; count of bases not matched to a gene: 3. The CDR3 runs 15 residues. Per germline, CDR1 MNHNS and CDR2 SASEGT. CDR3 in DNA: TGTGCCAGCAGTGGGACAGGGCTTTATAATTCACCCCTCCACTTT. Its translation is CASSGTGLYNSPLHF.

The chain employs TRBV4-3 and TRBJ1-4, with a possible D match to TRBD1 (5 bases). V lost 3 bases, J lost 10 bases, and 6 bases lay in between. Germline-derived CDR1 and CDR2 are LGHNA and YSLEER. This CDR3 contains 11 residues. CDR3: CASSHRGKLFF. CDR3 bases: TGCGCCAGCAGCCATAGGGGAAAACTGTTTTTT.

The chain's CDR3 is CASSHPTSGSYEQYF. CDR3 DNA: TGCGCCAGCAGCCACCCGACTAGCGGGAGTTACGAGCAGTACTTC. The chain uses TRBV4-1 and TRBJ2-7; 12 bases match TRBD2. J was trimmed by 4 bases and V by 3 bases; bases with no gene match: 4. Germline values: CDR1 MGHRA, CDR2 YSYEKL. CDR3 size: 15 residues.

The chain joins TRBV9 to TRBJ2-3; 7 bases align to TRBD2. From germline, CDR1 is SGDLS and CDR2 YYNGEE. Unmatched junction bases numbered 4, after V lost 3 bases and J lost 0 bases. This CDR3 has 15 amino acids. The CDR3 spells CASSASGSSTDTQYF. In nucleotides, the CDR3 is TGTGCCAGCAGCGCTAGCGGTTCAAGCACAGATACGCAGTATTTT. Based on the CDR3 plus reference TRBV9 and TRBJ2-3, the full variable domain is DSGVTQTPKHLITATGQRVTLRCSPRSGDLSVYWYQQSLDQGLQFLIQYYNGEERAKGNILERFSAQQFPDLHSELNLSSLELGDSALYFCASSASGSSTDTQYFGPGTRLTVL.

V and J are TRBV2 and TRBJ1-2, with 7 bases identical to TRBD1. This CDR3 has 15 amino acids. The ends lost 7 bases at V and 6 bases at J; junction bases unmatched: 14. CDR1 SNHLY and CDR2 FYNNEI come from the germline V gene. The CDR3 sequence is CASNVRTGGFDGYTF. CDR3 DNA: TGTGCCAGCAACGTCCGGACAGGAGGATTTGATGGCTACACCTTC.

This chain connects TRBV4-1 to TRBJ1-2; D possibly corresponds to TRBD1 (6 bases). Germline CDR1 and CDR2: MGHRA and YSYEKL. The CDR3 is 15 residues long. V lost 4 bases and J 11 bases, leaving 23 bases between the germline ends. DNA of the CDR3: TGCGCCAGCAGCCCTGTCGACCGGGACAATCCCCCATACACCTTC. Amino acid sequence: CASSPVDRDNPPYTF.

The chain combines TRBV6-1 with TRBJ1-1; no definite D call. The CDR3 contains 14 residues. Trimming left V 2 bases short and J 2 bases short, with 9 bases between. The germline V gene encodes CDR1 MNHNS and CDR2 SASEGT. CDR3 nucleotide sequence: TGTGCCAGCAGTGAATTACGGAGTAACACTGAAGCTTTCTTT. Translating it yields CASSELRSNTEAFF.